These 32 T cell receptor beta chains were sequenced from one sample in a study of shared clonotypes between healthy human individuals. Measured with immunoSEQ multiplex PCR; TCRdb has only the in-frame clones, and not every one. The sample contains about 2.4 million clones, roughly 92% of which appear only once. The sequencing sample was made of naive CD4+ T cells sorted from blood. Subset given: CD45RA+ positively selected. These receptors were obtained from a man aged 18 to 29 in good health.

The V and J genes are TRBV27 and TRBJ1-2; maybe TRBD1 (6 bases). Trimming took 7 bases from V and 2 from J, leaving 17 bases between them. Germline-derived CDR1 and CDR2 are MNHEY and SMNVEV (reference sequence). The CDR3 loop spans 15 amino acids. The CDR3 nucleotides are TGTGCCAGCACCCCCTTAGGGGGACGGAACTATGGCTACACCTTC. This encodes CASTPLGGRNYGYTF.

The chain recombines TRBV16 with TRBJ1-2; the D gene is possibly TRBD1 (6 bases). The CDR3 extends over 15 amino acids. V was pared by 3 bases and J by 3 bases, with 14 bases between. The germline V gene has CDR1 KGHSY and CDR2 FQNENV. The CDR3 region has the DNA TGTGCCAGCAGCCACTACAGGACAGTTCACTATGGCTACACCTTC. Translating it yields CASSHYRTVHYGYTF. Drawing the rest from reference TRBV16 and TRBJ1-2, the complete variable domain is GEEVAQTPKHLVRGEGQKAKLYCAPIKGHSYVFWYQQVLKNEFKFLISFQNENVFDETGMPKERFSAKCLPNSPCSLEIQATKLEDSAVYFCASSHYRTVHYGYTFGSGTRLTVV.

The V and J genes are TRBV19 and TRBJ1-5; the match to TRBD1 covers 12 bases. V was clipped by 4 bases and J by 6 bases; unmatched bases: 7. The germline V gene has CDR1 LNHDA and CDR2 SQIVND (reference sequence). CDR3 size: 16 residues. CDR3 residues: CASSRGTGGAGQPQHF. For the CDR3, the DNA is TGTGCCAGTAGTAGAGGGACAGGGGGCGCGGGTCAGCCCCAGCATTTT.

This chain connects TRBV5-3 to TRBJ2-7; 7 bases are shared with TRBD1. TRBV5-3 has ORF status, its function being uncertain. Trimming took 1 base from V and 3 from J; bases not matched to a gene: 4. CDR3 length: 14 residues. As DNA, the CDR3 is TGTGCCAGAAGCTTGATGGGACAGATCTACGAGCAGTACTTC. The encoded protein is CARSLMGQIYEQYF.

For the CDR3, the DNA is TGTGCCAGCAGCTTAGGGACAGCTGACGAAAAACTGTTTTTT. Encoded protein: CASSLGTADEKLFF. The genes are TRBV7-9 and TRBJ1-4; D is perhaps TRBD1 (6 bases). The CDR3 contains 14 residues. Germline lookup yields CDR1 SEHNR and CDR2 FQNEAQ (reference sequence). Deletions cut 1 base from V and 8 bases from J, with 11 bases between.

As to this clone: Other DNA sequences of this sample code for an identical CDR3. V is TRBV18 and J is TRBJ2-2; D is unclear. The V end lost 3 bases, the J end lost 1 base, and 6 bases lay between the germline ends. CDR1 KGHSH and CDR2 LQKENI come from the germline V gene. This CDR3 region has 14 residues. CDR3 coding DNA: TGTGCCAGCTCACCCGGCGGGAACACCGGGGAGCTGTTTTTT. The encoded protein is CASSPGGNTGELFF.

Details on this clone: This sample also contains other DNA sequences that code for the same CDR3. The chain couples TRBV7-9 to TRBJ1-5, with 7 bases aligning to TRBD1. The germline V gene has CDR1 SEHNR and CDR2 FQNEAQ (reference sequence). This CDR3 region has 14 residues. V was pared by 2 bases and J by 6 bases, with 4 bases of the junction left unmatched. CDR3 protein: CASSLSGGGQPQHF. CDR3 bases: TGTGCCAGCAGCTTATCAGGGGGAGGTCAGCCCCAGCATTTT. The full variable domain, with the rest looked up from reference TRBV7-9 and TRBJ1-5, is DTGVSQNPRHKITKRGQNVTFRCDPISEHNRLYWYRQTLGQGPEFLTYFQNEAQLEKSRLLSDRFSAERPKGSFSTLEIQRTEQGDSAMYLCASSLSGGGQPQHFGDGTRLSIL.

Points on this clone: The junction does not match germline at one end; this may be a read error. The chain has TRBV6-1 and TRBJ2-3; TRBD1 is a possible D gene (5 bases). From germline, CDR1 is MNHNS and CDR2 SASEGT. The CDR3 is 14 residues long. This CDR3 reads CASSGGISTDTQCF. CDR3 DNA: TGTGCCAGCAGTGGGGGCATTTCCACAGATACGCAGTGTTTT.

This clone was observed a single time. CDR3 region: CASSLVGNGNTIYF. In DNA form, the CDR3 reads TGTGCCAGCAGCTTAGTAGGGAATGGAAACACCATATATTTT. The V and J genes are TRBV7-6 and TRBJ1-3; D is unclear. Trimming took 1 base from V and 3 from J, leaving 7 bases between them. This CDR3 spans 14 amino acids. Germline V lookup: CDR1 SGHVS, CDR2 FNYEAQ.

A word on this clone: Other nucleotide sequences in the sample specify the same CDR3. This chain links TRBV2 with TRBJ1-5; weak D call: TRBD1 (6 bases). V shed 1 base and J shed 7 bases, with 11 bases lying between them. Per the germline V gene, CDR1 is SNHLY and CDR2 is FYNNEI. CDR3 length equals 14 residues. The DNA of the CDR3 is TGTGCCAGCAGTGAAGAAGGGGGTGGGCAGCCCCAGCATTTT. Translated, it gives CASSEEGGGQPQHF.

The rearrangement links TRBV7-2 to TRBJ2-7; 7 bases are shared with TRBD1. V trimming: 5 bases; J trimming: 1 base; junction bases outside the gene matches: 5. The CDR3 runs 14 residues. The germline CDR1 and CDR2 sequences are SGHTA and FQGNSA. In nucleotides, the CDR3 is TGTGCCAGCAGCATTACAGGGGCTTCCTACGAGCAGTACTTC. Translation: CASSITGASYEQYF.

V usage is TRBV19 and J usage is TRBJ2-3; D may match TRBD1 or TRBD2 (5 bases each). Looked up from germline, CDR1 is LNHDA and CDR2 is SQIVND (reference sequence). The CDR3 sequence is 14 residues long. Deletions cut 6 bases from V and 2 bases from J, with 12 bases between. In nucleotides, the CDR3 is TGTGCCAGTAGCAGATCGGGACCCACAGATACGCAGTATTTT. This codes for CASSRSGPTDTQYF. Full variable domain (remainder filled in from reference TRBV19 and TRBJ2-3): DGGITQSPKYLFRKEGQNVTLSCEQNLNHDAMYWYRQDPGQGLRLIYYSQIVNDFQKGDIAEGYSVSREKKESFPLTVTSAQKNPTAFYLCASSRSGPTDTQYFGPGTRLTVL.

This sequence joins TRBV30 and TRBJ1-1, with D hard to call. V lost 0 bases and J 4 bases, leaving 9 bases between the germline ends. This CDR3 is 13 amino acids long. Germline V CDR1 and CDR2: GTSNPN, SVGIG (reference sequence). The CDR3 loop reads CAWSVELGTEAFF. The CDR3 DNA reads TGTGCCTGGAGTGTGGAGCTTGGCACTGAAGCTTTCTTT.

The rearrangement joins TRBV28 to TRBJ1-5; tentatively, D is TRBD1 (5 bases). This CDR3 has 13 residues. Germline lookup yields CDR1 MDHEN and CDR2 SYDVKM. Trimming removed 8 bases from V and 3 bases from J, with 11 bases in between. The CDR3 reads CASGGDINQPQHF. The CDR3 nucleotides are TGTGCCAGCGGAGGGGATATCAATCAGCCCCAGCATTTT.

This sequence joins TRBV7-8 and TRBJ2-3, with a tentative D call TRBD2 (6 bases). The CDR3 is made up of 15 amino acids. CDR1 SGHVS and CDR2 FQNEAQ come from the germline V gene. Trimming took off 5 bases at V and 1 base at J, with 13 bases between the two ends. The CDR3 reads CASSPRGEGTDTQYF. CDR3 DNA: TGTGCCAGCAGCCCCCGTGGGGAGGGCACAGATACGCAGTATTTT.

This clone was counted only a few times. V usage is TRBV18 and J usage is TRBJ1-5; possible D gene TRBD1, 6 bases. The CDR3 length is 15 residues. Looked up from germline, CDR1 is KGHSH and CDR2 is LQKENI. The ends were cut back, 2 bases at V and 2 bases at J, with 10 bases in the middle. The CDR3 sequence is CASSPAGEGNQPQHF. CDR3 coding DNA: TGTGCCAGCTCACCAGCAGGGGAGGGCAATCAGCCCCAGCATTTT. The full variable domain, with the rest looked up from reference TRBV18 and TRBJ1-5, is NAGVMQNPRHLVRRRGQEARLRCSPMKGHSHVYWYRQLPEEGLKFMVYLQKENIIDESGMPKERFSAEFPKEGPSILRIQQVVRGDSAAYFCASSPAGEGNQPQHFGDGTRLSIL.

This chain connects TRBV18 to TRBJ1-1; D is unresolved. Trimming shortened V by 3 bases and J by 8 bases, and 16 bases separated the two germline ends. The germline V gene has CDR1 KGHSH and CDR2 LQKENI. CDR3 size: 14 residues. Here the CDR3 DNA reads TGTGCCAGCTCACCCGCCAAGGATGTGAGAGAAGCTTTCTTT. Its protein is CASSPAKDVREAFF.

Comment on this clone: Additional DNA sequences in this sample encode the identical CDR3. This rearrangement joins TRBV11-2 to TRBJ2-5, with no clear D. Trimming took off 1 base at V and 3 bases at J, with 6 bases between the two ends. The CDR3 is 13 residues long. The germline V gene encodes CDR1 SGHAT and CDR2 FQNNGV. CDR3: CASSLGFKETQYF. In DNA, the CDR3 is TGTGCCAGCAGCTTAGGGTTTAAAGAGACCCAGTACTTC.

J is TRBJ2-5 and V is TRBV30; no firm D call. This CDR3 has 14 amino acids. With 1 base removed from V and 4 bases from J, the gap between germline ends came to 13 bases. From germline, CDR1 is GTSNPN and CDR2 SVGIG (reference sequence). The CDR3 sequence is CAWSAVFVGETQYF. The CDR3, as DNA: TGTGCCTGGAGTGCAGTGTTTGTGGGAGAGACCCAGTACTTC.

This clone was recorded once. The rearrangement links TRBV19 to TRBJ2-1; tentative D call: TRBD2 (6 bases). The CDR3 covers 17 residues. The germline V gene encodes CDR1 LNHDA and CDR2 SQIVND (reference sequence). The V end was cut by 0 bases, the J end by 5 bases, with 17 bases between. DNA of the CDR3: TGTGCCAGTAGTATAGATCGCGCGGGGAGCTTCAACAATGAGCAGTTCTTC. Protein product: CASSIDRAGSFNNEQFF. The variable domain in full, completed from reference TRBV19 and TRBJ2-1, reads DGGITQSPKYLFRKEGQNVTLSCEQNLNHDAMYWYRQDPGQGLRLIYYSQIVNDFQKGDIAEGYSVSREKKESFPLTVTSAQKNPTAFYLCASSIDRAGSFNNEQFFGPGTRLTVL.

V and J are TRBV5-5 and TRBJ2-2; D possibly corresponds to TRBD1 (5 bases). The CDR3 is 15 residues long. Germline CDR1 is SGHKS and CDR2 is YYEKEE (reference sequence). Deletions cut 4 bases from V and 8 bases from J, with 18 bases between. The CDR3 nucleotides read TGTGCCAGCAGCCCTGCCCAGGGTCCAGCGGGGGAGCTGTTTTTT. It is translated as CASSPAQGPAGELFF.

This clone was found once. The chain has TRBV6-5 and TRBJ2-3; TRBD1 might be the D (6 bases). The CDR3 has 14 amino acids. Germline CDR1 is MNHEY and CDR2 is SVGAGI. Trimming shortened V by 2 bases and J by 4 bases, and 10 bases separated the two germline ends. CDR3 DNA: TGTGCCAGCAGTTACGGTGGGGGCGCAGATACGCAGTATTTT. Translation gives CASSYGGGADTQYF.

V and J are TRBV7-9 and TRBJ2-7, with D hard to call. CDR1 is SEHNR and CDR2 is FQNEAQ in the germline V gene (reference sequence). Trimming shortened V by 5 bases and J by 3 bases, and 8 bases separated the two germline ends. The CDR3 extends over 12 amino acids. The CDR3 sequence: CASSQNYYEQYF. CDR3 DNA: TGTGCCAGCAGCCAAAACTACTACGAGCAGTACTTC.

This rearrangement joins TRBV28 to TRBJ1-3, with 7 bases lining up with TRBD1. The CDR3 runs to 14 residues. Looked up from germline, CDR1 is MDHEN and CDR2 is SYDVKM. Unmatched junction bases numbered 1, after V lost 2 bases and J lost 3 bases. CDR3 coding DNA: TGTGCCAGCAGTTTAAACAGGGGTGGAAACACCATATATTTT. Amino acids: CASSLNRGGNTIYF.

The V gene is TRBV9, the J gene TRBJ2-1; possible D gene TRBD1, 5 bases. From germline, CDR1 is SGDLS and CDR2 YYNGEE. V was cut by 0 bases and J by 5 bases, with 21 bases left in between. CDR3 length: 18 residues. The CDR3: CASSVESWQGVQDNEQFF. In DNA, the CDR3 is TGTGCCAGCAGCGTAGAATCGTGGCAGGGTGTTCAAGACAATGAGCAGTTCTTC.

The gene calls are TRBV19 and TRBJ2-5; no clear D gene. Looked up from germline, CDR1 is LNHDA and CDR2 is SQIVND (reference sequence). V lost 10 bases and J 2 bases, leaving 14 bases between the germline ends. The CDR3 has 13 residues. The CDR3 DNA reads as TGTGCCACCGAAACGTGGGATCAAGAGACCCAGTACTTC. It codes for CATETWDQETQYF.

This clone was recorded once. J is TRBJ2-7 and V is TRBV5-6, with 10 positions matching TRBD1. The CDR3 is made up of 15 amino acids. Germline V gene lookup returns CDR1 SGHDT and CDR2 YYEEEE. V gave up 4 bases and J gave up 0 bases; unmatched junction bases: 4. This CDR3 is CASSPGTGDSYEQYF. CDR3 nucleotide sequence: TGTGCCAGCAGCCCCGGGACAGGGGACTCCTACGAGCAGTACTTC.

This chain uses TRBV5-4 with TRBJ2-7, with 9 bases matching TRBD1. The CDR3 extends over 14 amino acids. The ends lost 4 bases at V and 3 bases at J; junction bases unmatched: 5. From germline, CDR1 is SGHNT and CDR2 YYREEE (reference sequence). The CDR3 nucleotides are TGTGCCAGCAGCGAACCGGGACAGGGCTACGAGCAGTACTTC. It codes for CASSEPGQGYEQYF. The full variable domain, with the rest looked up from reference TRBV5-4 and TRBJ2-7, is ETGVTQSPTHLIKTRGQQVTLRCSSQSGHNTVSWYQQALGQGPQFIFQYYREEENGRGNFPPRFSGLQFPNYSSELNVNALELDDSALYLCASSEPGQGYEQYFGPGTRLTVT.

This chain links TRBV2 with TRBJ1-4; the D gene is possibly TRBD1 (6 bases). The germline gives CDR1 SNHLY, CDR2 FYNNEI. The CDR3 sequence is 15 residues long. V was pared by 6 bases and J by 7 bases, with 18 bases between. The CDR3 nucleotides are TGTGCCAGCAGCTACACGACGGGGGGCGGTGAAAAACTGTTTTTT. This encodes CASSYTTGGGEKLFF. Full variable domain (missing parts from reference TRBV2 and TRBJ1-4): EPEVTQTPSHQVTQMGQEVILRCVPISNHLYFYWYRQILGQKVEFLVSFYNNEISEKSEIFDDQFSVERPDGSNFTLKIRSTKLEDSAMYFCASSYTTGGGEKLFFGSGTQLSVL.

The chain is built from TRBV2 and TRBJ1-5; no definite D call. CDR1 SNHLY and CDR2 FYNNEI come from the germline V gene. The CDR3 has 13 residues. The V gene lost 2 bases and the J gene lost 7 bases, with 9 bases spanning the gap. CDR3 nucleotide sequence: TGTGCCAGCAGTGAATCATGGATACAGCCCCAGCATTTT. Translated: CASSESWIQPQHF.

This clone is a singleton in its sample. The genes are TRBV5-1 and TRBJ2-7; 10 bases are shared with TRBD2. V gave up 2 bases and J gave up 3 bases; unmatched junction bases: 5. The CDR3 contains 15 residues. Germline CDR1 is SGHRS and CDR2 is YFSETQ. The CDR3 DNA follows: TGCGCCAGCAGCTTCTGGACTAGCGGCAACTACGAGCAGTACTTC. Amino acid sequence: CASSFWTSGNYEQYF.

The chain recombines TRBV4-1 with TRBJ1-6; TRBD1 might be the D (6 bases). The V gene's germline CDR1 is MGHRA and CDR2 YSYEKL. Trimming stripped 0 bases from V and 6 bases from J, with 9 bases between. The CDR3 extends over 15 amino acids. The CDR3 DNA sequence: TGCGCCAGCAGCCAAGATCGGACAGCTAATTCACCCCTCCACTTT. Translating gives CASSQDRTANSPLHF.